Following are 28 T cell receptor beta chains from one sample sequenced in a study of cytomegalovirus exposure and HLA in healthy donors (dated by TCRdb to 2016 to 2017). The library was built by means of the immunoSEQ multiplex PCR assay. The multiplex PCR relied on a mix of 60 forward primers for TCR Vbeta segments and 13 reverse primers for TCR Jbeta segments. The table was pulled from immuneACCESS by TCRdb, which kept in-frame rearrangements only. Such tables lose some clones; where checked, under half of the loss comes from unresolved V genes, and the rest has no known cause. The sample table shows a few hundred thousand clones, and roughly 80% are seen once. The ten largest clones add up to about 0.29% of the sample. The sample consisted of PBMCs. The source of these receptors is a girl aged 2 to 9 in good health and CMV-seronegative.

CDR3 sequence (DNA): TGTGCCAGCAGGATACAGGGGGCTTTCCAAGAGACCCAGTACTTC. This encodes CASRIQGAFQETQYF. The chain employs TRBV7-9 and TRBJ2-5; TRBD1 aligns across 9 bases. The CDR3 has 15 amino acids. The germline V gene has CDR1 SEHNR and CDR2 FQNEAQ (reference sequence). Trimming removed 6 bases from V and 1 base from J; junction bases left unmatched: 6. The whole variable domain, filled in from reference TRBV7-9 and TRBJ2-5, reads DTGVSQNPRHKITKRGQNVTFRCDPISEHNRLYWYRQTLGQGPEFLTYFQNEAQLEKSRLLSDRFSAERPKGSFSTLEIQRTEQGDSAMYLCASRIQGAFQETQYFGPGTRLLVL.

This clone was seen only a few times. This chain uses TRBV6-5 with TRBJ1-2; 7 nucleotides line up with TRBD1. The V segment lost 5 bases and the J segment 3 bases; nucleotides outside the gene matches: 3. The CDR3 has 13 residues. Looked up from germline, CDR1 is MNHEY and CDR2 is SVGAGI. CDR3 sequence: CASSPQGDYGYTF. CDR3 DNA sequence: TGTGCCAGCAGTCCCCAGGGGGACTATGGCTACACCTTC.

The gene calls are TRBV5-1 and TRBJ2-1, with TRBD2 identical over 11 bases. The CDR3 has 18 amino acids. Germline V CDR1 and CDR2: SGHRS, YFSETQ. With V trimmed by 4 bases and J by 4 bases, 13 bases remained unmatched. The DNA of the CDR3 is TGCGCCAGCAGCCCCTTCCCCCCGCTAGCGGGGGGATACAATGAGCAGTTCTTC. Translation: CASSPFPPLAGGYNEQFF.

The chain has TRBV9 and TRBJ1-1; D not resolved. This CDR3 is 14 amino acids long. The V end lost 7 bases, the J end lost 0 bases, and 13 bases lay between the germline ends. Germline-derived CDR1 and CDR2 are SGDLS and YYNGEE. The CDR3 DNA sequence: TGTGCCAGCGCAAAGAAGGCGGTGAACACTGAAGCTTTCTTT. Amino acids: CASAKKAVNTEAFF.

The chain couples TRBV30 to TRBJ2-7; a weak D match, TRBD2 (6 bases). This CDR3 region has 12 residues. In germline, CDR1 is GTSNPN, CDR2 SVGIG (reference sequence). V lost 3 bases and J lost 3, with 9 bases in between. The CDR3 region is CAWSRGSYEQYF. The CDR3 coding sequence is TGTGCCTGGAGCCGGGGGAGCTACGAGCAGTACTTC.

The gene calls are TRBV5-4 and TRBJ1-2; 8 bases agree with TRBD1. V gave up 2 bases and J gave up 2 bases; unmatched junction bases: 8. This CDR3 is built from 16 residues. The germline gives CDR1 SGHNT, CDR2 YYREEE (reference sequence). The CDR3 bases are TGTGCCAGCAGCTTCCCTTACCGGGACAGGAACTATGGCTACACCTTC. Encoded protein: CASSFPYRDRNYGYTF.

This chain connects TRBV5-8 to TRBJ2-7, with D perhaps TRBD2 (5 bases). Trimming took off 5 bases at V and 3 bases at J, with 18 bases between the two ends. Per the germline V gene, CDR1 is SGHTS and CDR2 is YDEGEE. The CDR3 length is 15 residues. The CDR3 reads CASRHWGERHYEQYF. The CDR3 nucleotides are TGTGCCAGCAGGCACTGGGGAGAAAGGCACTACGAGCAGTACTTC.

This clone has only a few counts. J is TRBJ2-2 and V is TRBV7-9; 7 bases align to TRBD1. V lost 5 bases to trimming and J lost 0 bases; unmatched junction nucleotides: 15. This CDR3 is 19 amino acids long. CDR1 is SEHNR, CDR2 FQNEAQ, per germline (reference sequence). CDR3 coding DNA: TGTGCCAGCAGCCGATCCCCGACAGGGCGCAGCGCGAACACCGGGGAGCTGTTTTTT. It specifies CASSRSPTGRSANTGELFF. The full variable domain, completed using reference TRBV7-9 and TRBJ2-2, is DTGVSQNPRHKITKRGQNVTFRCDPISEHNRLYWYRQTLGQGPEFLTYFQNEAQLEKSRLLSDRFSAERPKGSFSTLEIQRTEQGDSAMYLCASSRSPTGRSANTGELFFGEGSRLTVL.

V is TRBV27 and J is TRBJ2-5, with D possibly matching TRBD2 (5 bases). In germline, CDR1 is MNHEY, CDR2 SMNVEV (reference sequence). This CDR3 has 15 residues. V dropped 2 bases and J dropped 5 bases, with 15 bases sitting between them. CDR3 protein: CASSLSGFNGETQYF. As DNA, the CDR3 is TGTGCCAGCAGTTTAAGCGGTTTTAATGGGGAGACCCAGTACTTC.

The V gene is TRBV28, the J gene TRBJ1-1, with 8 bases aligning to TRBD1. The trim removed 2 bases at V and 4 bases at J, leaving 12 bases unmatched. The CDR3 runs to 17 residues. Germline-derived CDR1 and CDR2 are MDHEN and SYDVKM. CDR3 in amino acids: CASSLRRTGRRSTEAFF. CDR3 sequence (DNA): TGTGCCAGCAGTTTACGCAGGACAGGGAGGAGAAGCACTGAAGCTTTCTTT.

This clone is a singleton in its sample. The CDR3 spells CASSESGLAGGGNTGELFF. In nucleotides, the CDR3 is TGTGCCAGCAGTGAATCGGGACTAGCGGGAGGGGGGAACACCGGGGAGCTGTTTTTT. The chain combines TRBV6-4 with TRBJ2-2, with 16 bases that match TRBD2. The CDR3 has 19 residues. The ends lost 3 bases at V and 1 base at J; junction bases unmatched: 5. Per the germline V gene, CDR1 is MRHNA and CDR2 is SNTAGT.

The CDR3 coding sequence is TGTGCCAGCAGTGAGCCACTGGTAGCGGGGGAAGAGACCCAGTACTTC. Its protein product is CASSEPLVAGEETQYF. The chain links TRBV25-1 to TRBJ2-5, with 9 bases lining up with TRBD2. J was trimmed by 3 bases and V by 3 bases; bases with no gene match: 8. The V gene's germline CDR1 is MGHDK and CDR2 SYGVNS. The CDR3 length is 16 residues.

This chain joins TRBV12-5 and TRBJ1-5; possibly TRBD1 for D (5 bases). V lost 5 bases, J lost 0 bases, and 32 bases lay in between. CDR1 is LGHNT, CDR2 FRNRAP, per germline. CDR3 length equals 22 residues. CDR3 DNA sequence: TGTGCTAGTGGTCTACCAAACCTTCGGACGAGGTGGGGGGAGAATAGCAATCAGCCCCAGCATTTT. Its protein product is CASGLPNLRTRWGENSNQPQHF.

This chain joins TRBV7-9 and TRBJ2-3; 8 nucleotides align to TRBD2. Per the germline V gene, CDR1 is SEHNR and CDR2 is FQNEAQ (reference sequence). V lost 5 bases to trimming and J lost 0 bases; unmatched junction nucleotides: 10. CDR3 size: 17 residues. This CDR3 reads CASSPQRGTRSTDTQYF. The CDR3 DNA follows: TGTGCCAGCAGCCCCCAGCGTGGGACTAGAAGCACAGATACGCAGTATTTT.

The V call is TRBV4-2, the J call TRBJ1-2; D unresolved. The CDR3 length is 11 residues. V shed 1 base and J shed 8 bases, with 5 bases lying between them. CDR1 and CDR2 (germline): LGHNA, YNFKEQ. The CDR3, as DNA: TGTGCCAGCAGCCAAGGGCAAGGCTACACCTTC. This codes for CASSQGQGYTF.

As regards this clone: The junction departs from germline at one end; a sequencing error may be responsible. The genes are TRBV7-8 and TRBJ2-5, with D perhaps TRBD2 (6 bases). In germline, CDR1 is SGHVS, CDR2 FQNEAQ. The CDR3 sequence is 11 residues long. CDR3 DNA sequence: TGTGCCAGCAGCTTCTGGAGGGTGGAGAACTTC. Residues: CASSFWRVENF.

The chain employs TRBV5-1 and TRBJ1-5; 7 bases align to TRBD1. Germline V CDR1 and CDR2: SGHRS, YFSETQ. Losses at the gene ends were 2 bases for V and 0 bases for J; bases not matched to a gene: 5. The CDR3 contains 16 residues. The CDR3 region is CASSLTGAYSNQPQHF. The CDR3, as DNA: TGCGCCAGCAGCTTAACAGGGGCCTATAGCAATCAGCCCCAGCATTTT.

The genes are TRBV7-9 and TRBJ2-1; D is perhaps TRBD2 (6 bases). Germline CDR1 reads SEHNR; CDR2 reads FQNEAQ (reference sequence). The germline V and J ends were trimmed by 5 bases and 0 bases, with 11 bases remaining between them. The CDR3 is 15 amino acids. The CDR3 here is CASSISGSSYNEQFF. CDR3 sequence (DNA): TGTGCCAGCAGCATTAGCGGTAGCTCCTACAATGAGCAGTTCTTC.

The chain links TRBV28 to TRBJ1-4, with D possibly TRBD1 on 5 matching bases. This CDR3 region has 15 residues. CDR1 and CDR2 (germline): MDHEN, SYDVKM. V was pared by 3 bases and J by 8 bases, with 16 bases between. The CDR3 reads CASSLGGGVNEKLFF. The CDR3 DNA sequence: TGTGCCAGCAGTTTGGGGGGGGGTGTGAACGAAAAACTGTTTTTT.

V usage is TRBV18 and J usage is TRBJ2-1; D gene uncertain. V gave up 3 bases and J gave up 0 bases, with 12 bases separating them. Germline CDR1 is KGHSH and CDR2 is LQKENI. The CDR3 is made up of 16 amino acids. The CDR3 is CASSPRIGSSYNEQFF. As DNA, the CDR3 is TGTGCCAGCTCACCGAGGATAGGTAGCTCCTACAATGAGCAGTTCTTC.

This sequence joins TRBV9 and TRBJ2-5; D unresolved. This CDR3 is 15 amino acids long. The V gene's germline CDR1 is SGDLS and CDR2 YYNGEE. Trimming cost V 0 bases and J 0 bases, with 9 bases left between them. CDR3 sequence: CASSVDGLYQETQYF. Here the CDR3 DNA reads TGTGCCAGCAGCGTAGATGGGCTATACCAAGAGACCCAGTACTTC.

The V gene is TRBV2, the J gene TRBJ1-5; tentative D call: TRBD1 (6 bases). V dropped 7 bases and J dropped 1 base, with 14 bases sitting between them. The germline V gene has CDR1 SNHLY and CDR2 FYNNEI. CDR3 length equals 15 residues. The CDR3: CASTRGQGSNQPQHF. The CDR3 nucleotides are TGTGCCAGCACAAGGGGCCAGGGGAGCAATCAGCCCCAGCATTTT.

V and J are TRBV9 and TRBJ2-6; no firm D call. Germline V CDR1 and CDR2: SGDLS, YYNGEE. V was trimmed by 3 bases and J by 1 base, leaving 11 bases between them. The CDR3 has 16 residues. The CDR3 coding sequence is TGTGCCAGCAGCGCCCCTGACAAGTCTGGGGCCAACGTCCTGACTTTC. Translation: CASSAPDKSGANVLTF. The full variable domain, rest sourced from reference TRBV9 and TRBJ2-6, is DSGVTQTPKHLITATGQRVTLRCSPRSGDLSVYWYQQSLDQGLQFLIQYYNGEERAKGNILERFSAQQFPDLHSELNLSSLELGDSALYFCASSAPDKSGANVLTFGAGSRLTVL.

This rearrangement joins TRBV7-7 to TRBJ2-5, with 10 nucleotides matching TRBD2. V was pared by 5 bases and J by 12 bases, with 3 bases of the junction left unmatched. The CDR3 extends over 11 amino acids. The germline V gene encodes CDR1 SSHAT and CDR2 FNYEAQ (reference sequence). The CDR3 DNA is TGTGCCAGCAGCCCTCTAGCGGGGGAGTACTTC. Translating it yields CASSPLAGEYF.

The gene calls are TRBV28 and TRBJ1-2; 7 bases line up with TRBD1. In germline, CDR1 is MDHEN, CDR2 SYDVKM. V lost 2 bases, J lost 7 bases, and 1 base stayed unmatched. The CDR3 runs 12 residues. The CDR3: CASSLNRGGYTF. The CDR3 nucleotides read TGTGCCAGCAGTTTAAACAGGGGTGGCTACACCTTC.

The CDR3 loop is CASSQEGPTSSYNEQFF. CDR3 nucleotide sequence: TGTGCCAGCAGCCAAGAGGGTCCGACTAGCTCCTACAATGAGCAGTTCTTC. The rearrangement links TRBV4-2 to TRBJ2-1; tentatively, D is TRBD2 (6 bases). This CDR3 is 17 amino acids long. V lost 0 bases and J 0 bases, leaving 12 bases between the germline ends. Germline assignment: CDR1 LGHNA and CDR2 YNFKEQ.

The CDR3 region is CASSLAQGRRSPLHF. CDR3 DNA sequence: TGCGCCAGCAGCTTGGCCCAGGGGAGACGGTCACCCCTCCACTTT. The rearrangement joins TRBV5-1 to TRBJ1-6, with a weak D call TRBD1 (6 bases). The CDR3 length is 15 residues. V lost 0 bases, J lost 10 bases, and 14 bases lay in between. The germline V gene has CDR1 SGHRS and CDR2 YFSETQ.

The V gene is TRBV28, the J gene TRBJ2-7; the match to TRBD2 covers 9 bases. Germline V gene sequence: CDR1 MDHEN, CDR2 SYDVKM. The CDR3 sequence is 15 residues long. The trim removed 6 bases at V and 1 base at J, leaving 7 bases unmatched. CDR3 region: CASSDTSGRSYEQYF. The CDR3 DNA reads as TGTGCCAGCAGCGATACTAGCGGGCGTTCCTACGAGCAGTACTTC.